The next 17 T cell receptor beta chains were all read from a single sample in a study of post-analysis software for immune sequencing data. Study results and limitations: With TRBV5-6, TRBV5-1 and TRBV20-1 included, about five TRBV segments were more frequent in patients than in controls.

The TCR beta cDNA libraries contained unique molecular identifiers. TCRdb ran MiXCR on the PCR reads and lists one entry per CDR3 protein. Among 250,000 to 300,000 distinct CDR3 sequences listed, 36% were seen once. For these receptors, no antigen is known. The sequenced material came from blood. Every receptor here comes from a girl between 10 and 17 years old with multiple sclerosis.

The chain is built from TRBV29-1 and TRBJ2-5; TRBD2 is a possible D gene (6 bases). The germline V gene has CDR1 SQVTM and CDR2 ANQGSEA. This CDR3 contains 13 residues. The V gene lost 8 bases and the J gene lost 11 bases, with 24 bases spanning the gap. The CDR3 reads CSISLKGRGEQYF. The CDR3 DNA reads as TGCAGCATTAGTCTTAAGGGGCGGGGTGAGCAGTACTTC.

V and J are TRBV25-1 and TRBJ2-1; D perhaps matches TRBD2 (5 bases). CDR1 is MGHDK, CDR2 SYGVNS, per germline. The V end was cut by 7 bases, the J end by 7 bases, with 14 bases between. The CDR3 is made up of 13 amino acids. The CDR3 DNA sequence: TGTGCCAGCACCAGACTAACCGGGAATGAGCAGTTCTTC. Translated: CASTRLTGNEQFF.

This clonotype has only a few counts. This clone may be a read error of a much larger clone one base away. The rearrangement uses TRBV7-9 and TRBJ2-5; 12 bases are a match to TRBD1. This CDR3 has 16 residues. CDR1 is SEHNR and CDR2 is FQNEAQ in the germline V gene (reference sequence). V lost 5 bases and J lost 7; bases outside the gene matches: 11. The CDR3, as DNA: TGTGCCAGCAGCAAAGGGACAGGGGGCGTGAAAGGGACCCAGTACTTC. Encoded protein: CASSKGTGGVKGTQYF.

This clonotype appeared a few times. This chain uses TRBV20-1 with TRBJ1-1, with no clear D. V lost 3 bases and J 1 base, leaving 15 bases between the germline ends. Looked up from germline, CDR1 is DFQATT and CDR2 is SNEGSKA (reference sequence). The CDR3 contains 15 residues. The CDR3 reads CSARNSLGGNTEAFF. CDR3 sequence (DNA): TGCAGTGCTAGGAATTCACTAGGCGGGAACACTGAAGCTTTCTTT.

This clonotype was seen repeatedly, ten times or more. The chain uses TRBV2 and TRBJ2-1; tentatively, D is TRBD1 (5 bases). Germline V gene sequence: CDR1 SNHLY, CDR2 FYNNEI. This CDR3 contains 13 residues. V was clipped by 4 bases and J by 2 bases, with 6 bases between them. The CDR3 coding sequence is TGTGCCAGCAGTGCGGACACCTACAATGAGCAGTTCTTC. The encoded protein is CASSADTYNEQFF. Drawing the rest from reference TRBV2 and TRBJ2-1, the complete variable domain is EPEVTQTPSHQVTQMGQEVILRCVPISNHLYFYWYRQILGQKVEFLVSFYNNEISEKSEIFDDQFSVERPDGSNFTLKIRSTKLEDSAMYFCASSADTYNEQFFGPGTRLTVL.

This clonotype was seen a handful of times. Given a much more abundant clone one base away, this may be a read error. The chain links TRBV7-2 to TRBJ2-5; D unclear. V was trimmed by 5 bases and J by 11 bases, leaving 15 bases between them. The CDR3 runs 12 residues. The germline gives CDR1 SGHTA, CDR2 FQGNSA. In DNA, the CDR3 is TGTGCCAGCAGCGTTGGAAGGAATGAGCAGTACTTC. This translates into CASSVGRNEQYF.

This clonotype showed up many times. This chain links TRBV4-2 with TRBJ1-2; 8 bases fit TRBD1. Trimming at V came to 8 bases and at J to 2 bases, leaving 4 bases not matched to a gene. This CDR3 is built from 13 residues. Germline V gives CDR1 LGHNA, CDR2 YNFKEQ. CDR3 sequence reads: CASSDRANYGYTF. CDR3 sequence (DNA): TGTGCCAGCTCGGACAGGGCGAACTATGGCTACACCTTC.

The chain employs TRBV5-6 and TRBJ1-5; 9 nucleotides line up with TRBD1. This CDR3 region has 14 residues. Germline V gene lookup returns CDR1 SGHDT and CDR2 YYEEEE. The V segment lost 4 bases and the J segment 6 bases; nucleotides outside the gene matches: 5. CDR3 sequence (DNA): TGTGCCAGCAGCCAGGACAGGGGAAGTCAGCCCCAGCATTTT. It encodes CASSQDRGSQPQHF.

Ten or more counts support this clonotype. The CDR3 bases are TGTGCCAGCAGCTCCCGGACTAGCGGGAGGGCCGTCACCGCCGCCAAGAAGACCCAGTACTTC. Translated, it gives CASSSRTSGRAVTAAKKTQYF. The V and J genes are TRBV7-2 and TRBJ2-5, with 15 bases fitting TRBD2. V was pared by 4 bases and J by 6 bases, with 21 bases of the junction left unmatched. The CDR3 contains 21 residues. CDR1 and CDR2 from the germline V gene are SGHTA and FQGNSA.

This chain connects TRBV27 to TRBJ2-7, with a tentative D call TRBD1 (5 bases). The germline V gene has CDR1 MNHEY and CDR2 SMNVEV (reference sequence). The CDR3 has 13 amino acids. V shed 8 bases and J shed 0 bases, with 11 bases lying between them. CDR3 protein: CASGWTSSYEQYF. CDR3 in DNA: TGTGCCAGCGGATGGACAAGCTCCTACGAGCAGTACTTC.

This clonotype was observed many times. This chain connects TRBV11-2 to TRBJ2-1, with TRBD2 matching over 14 bases. The CDR3 length is 17 residues. V shed 5 bases, J shed 8 bases, and the junction held 11 bases outside the gene matches. The germline V gene encodes CDR1 SGHAT and CDR2 FQNNGV. CDR3 residues: CASSRHGTSGSRDEQFF. CDR3 in DNA: TGTGCCAGCAGCCGCCACGGGACTAGCGGGAGTAGAGATGAGCAGTTCTTC.

This chain links TRBV7-2 with TRBJ2-7; 11 positions match TRBD2. The J call may be in error: the DNA end matches TRBJ2-5 better. Germline values: CDR1 SGHTA, CDR2 FQGNSA. This CDR3 is built from 16 residues. This chain's CDR3 is CASSETSGRKEETQYF. The CDR3 DNA reads as TGTGCCAGCAGCGAAACTAGCGGGAGAAAGGAAGAGACCCAGTACTTC.

This clonotype was recorded many times. V and J are TRBV4-2 and TRBJ2-3; TRBD2 aligns across 8 bases. Trimming removed 4 bases from V and 1 base from J; junction bases left unmatched: 10. The CDR3 has 17 amino acids. CDR1 is LGHNA, CDR2 YNFKEQ, per germline. In DNA form, the CDR3 reads TGTGCCAGCAGCCGGGGAGATCGGGGGGGCCGCACAGATACGCAGTATTTT. Its protein is CASSRGDRGGRTDTQYF.

Note on this clonotype: This could be a read error, since a much larger clone is one nucleotide away. The rearrangement joins TRBV12-3 or TRBV12-4 to TRBJ1-1, with 7 bases that match TRBD1. This CDR3 has 14 amino acids. After removal of 3 bases from V and 4 bases from J, the junction contained 5 bases not matched to a gene. The CDR3 sequence is CASSFTDRSTEAFF. The CDR3 DNA follows: TGTGCCAGCAGTTTTACGGACAGGAGCACTGAAGCTTTCTTT.

This clonotype was counted at least ten times. The rearrangement uses TRBV19 and TRBJ2-5, with 7 bases matching TRBD2. Germline V CDR1 and CDR2: LNHDA, SQIVND (reference sequence). This CDR3 has 12 amino acids. V gave up 8 bases and J gave up 3 bases; unmatched junction bases: 3. CDR3 region: CASRRGEETQYF. CDR3 bases: TGTGCCAGTCGTCGGGGGGAAGAGACCCAGTACTTC.

The rearrangement uses TRBV15 and TRBJ2-5; possible D gene TRBD2, 6 bases. The closer fit of TRBJ2-7 to the DNA end suggests the J call may be wrong. The CDR3 runs to 17 residues. From germline, CDR1 is LNHNV and CDR2 YYDKDF (reference sequence). This CDR3 reads CATSRDSDGGVIYEQYF. The DNA for the CDR3 is TGTGCCACCAGCAGAGATTCAGACGGCGGGGTAATTTACGAGCAGTACTTC.

The V gene is TRBV5-6, the J gene TRBJ1-2; D is undetermined. Deletions cut 1 base from V and 7 bases from J, with 14 bases between. In germline, CDR1 is SGHDT, CDR2 YYEEEE. This CDR3 has 14 amino acids. The CDR3 sequence is CASSLLEFPSGYTF. The DNA of the CDR3 is TGTGCCAGCAGCTTGTTGGAGTTCCCGTCTGGCTACACCTTC. Filled out from reference TRBV5-6 and TRBJ1-2, the complete variable domain reads DAGVTQSPTHLIKTRGQQVTLRCSPKSGHDTVSWYQQALGQGPQFIFQYYEEEERQRGNFPDRFSGHQFPNYSSELNVNALLLGDSALYLCASSLLEFPSGYTFGSGTRLTVV.